This T cell receptor (beta chain) was identified in a study of blood T cell repertoires in COVID-19. The assay was immunoSEQ multiplex PCR, and TCRdb's table has in-frame clones only and misses some. The sample holds 35,000 to 45,000 clones, roughly 90% seen once. The receptor was isolated from a man aged 55-75 years with acute or convalescent COVID-19. Sequencing input: peripheral blood.

CDR3 sequence (DNA): TGTGCCAGCAGTGTGATCCAGGGGGCCTTAAATTCACCCCTCCACTTT. Amino acids: CASSVIQGALNSPLHF. The gene calls are TRBV28 and TRBJ1-6; 8 bases are a match to TRBD1. There are 16 residues in the CDR3. Germline CDR1 and CDR2: MDHEN and SYDVKM. Trimming removed 5 bases from V and 7 bases from J; junction bases left unmatched: 10.